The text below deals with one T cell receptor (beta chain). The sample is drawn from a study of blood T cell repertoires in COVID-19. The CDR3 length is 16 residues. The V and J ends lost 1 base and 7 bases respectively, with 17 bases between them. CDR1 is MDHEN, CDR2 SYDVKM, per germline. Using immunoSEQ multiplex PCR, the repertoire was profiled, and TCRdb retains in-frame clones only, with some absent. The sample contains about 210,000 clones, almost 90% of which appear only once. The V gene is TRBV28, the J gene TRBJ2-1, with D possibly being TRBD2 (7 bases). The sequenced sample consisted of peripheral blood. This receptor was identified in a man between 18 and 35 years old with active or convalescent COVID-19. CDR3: CASSLYGGGGNNEQFF. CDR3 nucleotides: TGTGCCAGCAGTTTATACGGGGGAGGGGGTAATAATGAGCAGTTCTTC.